This record concerns one T cell receptor (beta chain) sequence. The antigen is not known. This entry is derived from a study of radiation and T cells in renal cell carcinoma. About the research overall: Nephrectomy followed 15 Gy stereotactic body radiation by 4 weeks.

Time point denoted: baseline pretreatment blood. Specified treatment: 15 Gy SBRT to primary tumor, nephrectomy 4 weeks later. This renal cell carcinoma was of the clear cell type. Study-wide points: Baseline intratumoral clonotype presence is unknown without pretreatment biopsies.

Libraries were prepared by immunoSEQ multiplex PCR; TCRdb keeps only in-frame clonotypes and omits some of them. The sample yields 150,000 or so clones, roughly 83% seen once. Germline assignment: CDR1 SNHLY and CDR2 FYNNEI. This CDR3 region has 14 residues. The V end was cut by 4 bases, the J end by 6 bases, with 14 bases between. The sequence was obtained from a woman aged 45-65 years with renal cell carcinoma. The J gene is TRBJ2-3, the V gene TRBV2; D uncertain. Sequenced material: blood, taken from a patient whose treatment included radiotherapy and nephrectomy. CDR3 sequence: CASSVSAVGDTQYF. The DNA of the CDR3 is TGTGCCAGCAGTGTCTCCGCTGTTGGGGATACGCAGTATTTT.